The entry below gives a single TCR beta chain sequence along with its context. The antigen is not known. The entry originates in a study of read filtering for tumor transcriptome and immune sequencing. The overall study: Patients were 17 to 20 male and 13 to 15 female, mean age 65.9 years, range about 47 to 85. By R-ISS, stages I, II and III held about 8, 15 and 7 patients.

Molecular barcoded adaptors covering alpha/delta and beta/gamma chains were used on 400 ng RNA. TCRdb reanalysed the reads using MiXCR and keeps one entry per CDR3 protein. The sample has some 120,000 distinct CDR3 sequences, 10% to 15% seen once. In germline, CDR1 is DFQATT, CDR2 SNEGSKA (reference sequence). With V trimmed by 4 bases and J by 9 bases, 9 bases remained unmatched. The CDR3 covers 14 residues. Whole-study findings and limits: Sorted CD138-negative bone marrow cells were not purified T cells. Single-read clonotypes: about 83% of IR-seq clonotypes (around 3.6% of reads), 74.6% of RNA-seq clonotypes (roughly 45% of reads).

This chain connects TRBV20-1 to TRBJ2-1; 10 nucleotides agree with TRBD2. This TCR came from a donor at least 40 years old with multiple myeloma. The sample comprised a population of CD138-negative cells sorted from bone marrow. CDR3 in amino acids: CSATQRGGRGEQFF. The DNA for the CDR3 is TGCAGTGCTACACAGCGGGGGGGCCGTGGTGAGCAGTTCTTC.